The clone carrying this T cell receptor beta chain has a handful of counts. No antigen is known for it. The CDR3 spans 19 residues. V lost 1 base, J lost 5 bases, and 13 bases stayed unmatched. Germline CDR1 reads SGHTA; CDR2 reads FQGTGA. This entry belongs to a study of post-analysis software for immune sequencing data. Overall study context: Recorded subtypes: relapsing-remitting, secondary progressive, progressive-relapsing; some patients unannotated. Regarding the study as a whole: Patients used roughly five TRBV segments, including TRBV5-6, TRBV5-1 and TRBV20-1, more often than controls. Controls had significantly higher normalized Chao1 diversity than multiple sclerosis patients. With F measure, samples from one preparation batch clustered together strongly.

Prepared TCR beta cDNA libraries contained unique molecular identifiers. cDNA molecules numbering about half a million came from roughly 1 to 10 million T cells. TCRdb passed the PCR reads through MiXCR, listing each CDR3 protein once. The sample lists about 400,000 distinct CDR3 sequences, about a third seen once, with under 15% in the top ten. This receptor was obtained from a girl between 10 and 17 years old with multiple sclerosis. The rearrangement links TRBV7-3 to TRBJ2-1; 11 bases fit TRBD2. The specimen sequenced was blood. The chain's CDR3 is CASSLIGGVAGGRDNEQFF. The CDR3 nucleotides are TGTGCCAGCAGCTTAATTGGAGGGGTAGCGGGGGGGCGTGACAATGAGCAGTTCTTC.